This T cell receptor beta chain was identified during a study of T cell repertoires in cytomegalovirus infection. Study as a whole: Through public TCR beta signatures, both CMV infection and matching HLA type were indicated. Study findings and constraints: HLA-C-restricted CMV-specific TCR beta clonotypes prevailed in the ex vivo response. Carriage of CMV together with the relevant HLA was identifiable through cumulative public TCR beta family frequency.

In regard to this clonotype: Its specificity is not known.

CDR1 is LGHNA, CDR2 YSLEER, per germline. CDR3 length equals 15 residues. V dropped 0 bases and J dropped 8 bases, with 11 bases sitting between them. In TCRdb, the reads were re-called with MiXCR into one record per CDR3 protein. The sample has approximately 200,000 distinct CDR3 sequences, 28% seen once; the top ten hold 30% to 35%. This TCR was sampled from a human donor in good health (CMV status not recorded). Some clones in this sample may be carry-over from other donors' samples. V gene TRBV4-3 combines with J gene TRBJ1-6; unclear D gene. Sequencing was done on a sample of PBMCs. CDR3: CASSQDWTGDSPLHF. As DNA, the CDR3 is TGCGCCAGCAGCCAAGACTGGACGGGAGATTCACCCCTCCACTTT.